This T cell receptor beta chain is drawn from a study of radiotherapy plus CTLA-4 blockade in lung cancer. As for the study in general: Objective response was observed in 18% of patients, and disease control in less than 35%.

The ends were cut back, 3 bases at V and 3 bases at J, with 17 bases in the middle. Germline CDR1 LNHNV, CDR2 YYDKDF (reference sequence). The CDR3 loop spans 16 amino acids. Overall study results and limits: Response, reportedly, was best predicted by interferon-beta along with early blood T cell clone dynamics. Expansion of tumor-derived TCR clones was observed in blood after radiotherapy plus ipilimumab.

Clones were sequenced by immunoSEQ multiplex PCR, and TCRdb holds only the in-frame ones, with some missing. The table records tens of thousands of clones, approximately 85% of them present only once. Those patients who had chemo-refractory metastatic non-small-cell lung cancer were given focal radiation along with CTLA-4 blockade through ipilimumab. To note about this clone: The antigen is unknown.

The clonotype originates from a human donor with non-small cell lung cancer who had stable disease on radiotherapy plus ipilimumab. The starting material was peripheral blood, obtained from a patient treated with radiotherapy plus ipilimumab. This chain links TRBV15 with TRBJ1-2; perhaps TRBD1 as D (6 bases). The CDR3 spells CATSSEWTESHYGYTF. The CDR3 region has the DNA TGTGCCACCAGCAGTGAGTGGACAGAAAGTCACTATGGCTACACCTTC.